A single sample gave rise to the 13 T cell receptor beta chains below, sequenced in a study of cytomegalovirus exposure and HLA in healthy donors. The PCR contained 60 Vbeta and 13 Jbeta primers. Assay: immunoSEQ multiplex PCR; the TCRdb copy retains only in-frame clones and omits some. The repertoire includes 98,000 or so clones, under 80% of them detected once, and roughly 2% sits in the top ten. What was sequenced was PBMCs. All receptors derive from a man aged 35 to 55 in good health and CMV-seronegative.

The chain recombines TRBV6-5 with TRBJ1-4; the D is unclear. Germline values: CDR1 MNHEY, CDR2 SVGAGI. The V gene lost 0 bases and the J gene lost 5 bases, with 10 bases spanning the gap. The CDR3 totals 15 residues. Here the CDR3 reads CASSYSGGVNEKLFF. For the CDR3, the DNA is TGTGCCAGCAGTTACTCGGGCGGGGTCAATGAAAAACTGTTTTTT.

The sample holds a few counts of this clone. The chain links TRBV2 to TRBJ2-1; 11 bases agree with TRBD2. Trimming cost V 4 bases and J 5 bases; bases outside gene matches: 7. Germline V CDR1 and CDR2: SNHLY, FYNNEI. The CDR3 runs 16 residues. As DNA, the CDR3 is TGTGCCAGCAGTGTAGCGGGGGGGCCTTTAGACAATGAGCAGTTCTTC. This gives the protein CASSVAGGPLDNEQFF.

The genes are TRBV27 and TRBJ1-5, with a possible D match to TRBD1 (6 bases). V was pared by 6 bases and J by 7 bases, with 16 bases between. Germline loops: CDR1 MNHEY, CDR2 SMNVEV (reference sequence). This CDR3 region has 14 residues. CDR3 region: CASRRTATGQPQHF. CDR3 DNA: TGTGCCAGCAGAAGGACAGCGACGGGACAGCCCCAGCATTTT.

This clone was observed a few times. This chain joins TRBV30 and TRBJ2-2; weak D call: TRBD2 (6 bases). CDR1 and CDR2 from the germline V gene are GTSNPN and SVGIG (reference sequence). Trimming left V 0 bases short and J 0 bases short, with 11 bases between. The CDR3 length is 16 residues. In DNA, the CDR3 is TGTGCCTGGAGTGTACTCGGCGGGACGAACACCGGGGAGCTGTTTTTT. Its translation is CAWSVLGGTNTGELFF.

V and J are TRBV27 and TRBJ2-7; D not resolved. Trimming took 5 bases from V and 1 from J, leaving 9 bases between them. Germline V lookup: CDR1 MNHEY, CDR2 SMNVEV (reference sequence). The CDR3 contains 13 residues. For the CDR3, the DNA is TGTGCCAGCAGTAAGACTTGGTCCTACGAGCAGTACTTC. Its protein product is CASSKTWSYEQYF.

The chain uses TRBV5-1 and TRBJ1-2; 10 nucleotides line up with TRBD1. Germline values: CDR1 SGHRS, CDR2 YFSETQ. Trimming took 3 bases from V and 8 from J; bases not matched to a gene: 13. The CDR3 covers 16 residues. This chain's CDR3 is CASSSTPGQGLRGYTF. The CDR3 region has the DNA TGCGCCAGCAGCTCAACTCCGGGACAGGGGTTACGGGGCTACACCTTC.

This chain uses TRBV5-1 with TRBJ2-3, with D unresolved. V was shortened by 4 bases and J by 1 base, with 10 bases between the two germline ends. The CDR3 has 14 amino acids. Germline CDR1 is SGHRS and CDR2 is YFSETQ. The CDR3 spells CASSPLSGTDTQYF. Written as DNA, the CDR3 is TGCGCCAGCAGCCCCTTATCGGGCACAGATACGCAGTATTTT.

The chain links TRBV28 to TRBJ1-6, with D possibly being TRBD1 (6 bases). The CDR3 totals 15 residues. The V end was cut by 1 base, the J end by 10 bases, with 14 bases between. The germline V gene has CDR1 MDHEN and CDR2 SYDVKM. Here the CDR3 reads CASSLSGGLESPLHF. The CDR3, as DNA: TGTGCCAGCAGTTTATCCGGGGGGCTCGAGTCACCCCTCCACTTT.

The chain uses TRBV27 and TRBJ1-3; D remains unclear. This CDR3 comprises 17 residues. Per the germline V gene, CDR1 is MNHEY and CDR2 is SMNVEV (reference sequence). Trimming took 0 bases from V and 0 from J, leaving 12 bases between them. The CDR3 spells CASSLSIPSSSGNTIYF. CDR3 bases: TGTGCCAGCAGTTTATCGATTCCTTCGAGCTCTGGAAACACCATATATTTT.

The CDR3 region has the DNA TGCGCCAGCAGCTTGGGGGGACAGGGAGTAAGTTCCCAGTACTTC. This encodes CASSLGGQGVSSQYF. The chain uses TRBV5-1 and TRBJ2-5, with 9 bases aligning to TRBD1. The CDR3 totals 15 residues. The germline V gene encodes CDR1 SGHRS and CDR2 YFSETQ. V gave up 0 bases and J gave up 9 bases; unmatched junction bases: 9. Complete variable domain (other parts from reference TRBV5-1 and TRBJ2-5): KAGVTQTPRYLIKTRGQQVTLSCSPISGHRSVSWYQQTPGQGLQFLFEYFSETQRNKGNFPGRFSGRQFSNSRSEMNVSTLELGDSALYLCASSLGGQGVSSQYFGPGTRLLVL.

The V gene is TRBV4-1, the J gene TRBJ1-1; 9 positions match TRBD1. This CDR3 has 14 amino acids. Trimming removed 4 bases from V and 4 bases from J; junction bases left unmatched: 4. Per germline, CDR1 MGHRA and CDR2 YSYEKL. The DNA for the CDR3 is TGCGCCAGCAGCCCCCGGACAGGGGCCACTGAAGCTTTCTTT. Residues: CASSPRTGATEAFF.

The chain is built from TRBV11-3 and TRBJ2-3; tentatively, D is TRBD2 (6 bases). V dropped 1 base and J dropped 2 bases, with 7 bases sitting between them. The CDR3 has 14 amino acids. CDR1 SGHNT and CDR2 YENEEA come from the germline V gene. CDR3 nucleotides: TGTGCCAGCAGCTTAGGACTAGTCACAGATACGCAGTATTTT. Translated: CASSLGLVTDTQYF. The entire variable domain, with the rest obtained from reference TRBV11-3 and TRBJ2-3, is as follows: EAGVVQSPRYKIIEKKQPVAFWCNPISGHNTLYWYLQNLGQGPELLIRYENEEAVDDSQLPKDRFSAERLKGVDSTLKIQPAELGDSAVYLCASSLGLVTDTQYFGPGTRLTVL.

The chain couples TRBV7-2 to TRBJ1-1, with D possibly matching TRBD1 (6 bases). The ends were cut back, 2 bases at V and 4 bases at J, with 17 bases in the middle. CDR1 SGHTA and CDR2 FQGNSA come from the germline V gene. The CDR3 covers 16 residues. The CDR3 coding sequence is TGTGCCAGCAGCTTAACAACAGGCCTAGGGGGCACTGAAGCTTTCTTT. It specifies CASSLTTGLGGTEAFF.